Below are 20 T cell receptor beta chains sequenced from a single sample in a study of blood T cell repertoires in COVID-19. Sequencing was performed with immunoSEQ multiplex PCR; in TCRdb, only in-frame clones are kept and a portion is missing. The table includes approximately 52,000 clones, roughly 89% detected once. The sequenced sample consisted of peripheral blood. These receptors came from a man aged 60 to 75 with active COVID-19.

The rearrangement joins TRBV6-5 to TRBJ2-7; 9 positions agree with TRBD1. This CDR3 has 14 amino acids. The V segment lost 6 bases and the J segment 5 bases; nucleotides outside the gene matches: 8. Germline loops: CDR1 MNHEY, CDR2 SVGAGI. CDR3 coding DNA: TGTGCCAGCAGGAAGAACAGGGGGCAAGACGAGCAGTACTTC. Amino acids: CASRKNRGQDEQYF.

The chain is built from TRBV4-3 and TRBJ2-4, with 13 bases aligning to TRBD2. V was pared by 3 bases and J by 3 bases, with 20 bases of the junction left unmatched. Germline V gene data show CDR1 as LGHNA and CDR2 as YSLEER. The CDR3 has 22 amino acids. The CDR3 loop is CASSQWGARTSGSGSLKNIQYF. Here the CDR3 DNA reads TGCGCCAGCAGCCAGTGGGGGGCGCGGACTAGCGGGAGTGGGTCGCTCAAAAACATTCAGTACTTC.

The chain has TRBV7-9 and TRBJ1-2; 7 bases match TRBD1. Germline CDR1 and CDR2: SEHNR and FQNEAQ (reference sequence). V was clipped by 7 bases and J by 6 bases; unmatched bases: 17. This CDR3 comprises 16 residues. The CDR3 reads CASTPYPGQFRDGYTF. The CDR3 bases are TGTGCCAGCACCCCTTACCCGGGACAGTTTCGAGATGGCTACACCTTC.

The CDR3 DNA sequence: TGTGCCAGCAGTTACAATACAGGGACAGGTCAGCCCCAGCATTTT. Translating it yields CASSYNTGTGQPQHF. The chain is built from TRBV6-5 and TRBJ1-5, with TRBD1 matching over 8 bases. The CDR3 loop spans 15 amino acids. Germline V gene lookup returns CDR1 MNHEY and CDR2 SVGAGI. V was clipped by 2 bases and J by 6 bases; unmatched bases: 6.

This sequence joins TRBV4-3 and TRBJ2-7, with D possibly being TRBD1 (6 bases). Trimming took off 3 bases at V and 6 bases at J, with 12 bases between the two ends. CDR1 and CDR2 from the germline V gene are LGHNA and YSLEER. CDR3 size: 13 residues. The DNA of the CDR3 is TGCGCCAGCAGCCAGCTACAGGGTCGCGAGCAGTACTTC. As protein: CASSQLQGREQYF.

This CDR3 is CASSPTGSNQPQHF. The DNA of the CDR3 is TGTGCCAGTAGCCCGACAGGTTCAAATCAGCCCCAGCATTTT. The chain has TRBV19 and TRBJ1-5; the D gene is possibly TRBD1 (6 bases). The CDR3 length is 14 residues. Trimming cost V 6 bases and J 4 bases, with 13 bases left between them. The germline CDR1 and CDR2 sequences are LNHDA and SQIVND (reference sequence).

The J gene is TRBJ2-2, the V gene TRBV24-1; 8 nucleotides align to TRBD1. This CDR3 region has 18 residues. Germline loops: CDR1 KGHDR, CDR2 SFDVKD. The junction had 14 bases not matched to a gene; V was cut back by 7 bases and J by 2 bases. This CDR3 is CATRPNSGDRGNTGELFF. The CDR3 DNA reads as TGTGCCACCAGACCCAATTCGGGAGACAGGGGCAACACCGGGGAGCTGTTTTTT.

V is TRBV12-3 or TRBV12-4 and J is TRBJ2-1; possible D gene TRBD1, 6 bases. Trimming took off 6 bases at V and 12 bases at J, with 15 bases between the two ends. The CDR3 extends over 12 amino acids. The CDR3: CASSIKGGRQFF. The CDR3, as DNA: TGTGCCAGCAGCATAAAAGGGGGTAGGCAGTTCTTC.

This chain uses TRBV7-3 with TRBJ2-7, with 7 positions matching TRBD2. CDR1 is SGHTA, CDR2 FQGTGA, per germline. The CDR3 covers 13 residues. The trim removed 5 bases at V and 6 bases at J, leaving 7 bases unmatched. DNA of the CDR3: TGTGCCAGCAGCCCCAATTGGGGGGGCGAGCAGTACTTC. This encodes CASSPNWGGEQYF.

CDR3 sequence reads: CASSLGTLGNTIYF. CDR3 DNA sequence: TGTGCCAGCAGCTTGGGGACACTCGGAAACACCATATATTTT. This chain uses TRBV7-9 with TRBJ1-3; D perhaps matches TRBD1 (6 bases). Germline V gene data show CDR1 as SEHNR and CDR2 as FQNEAQ (reference sequence). V lost 3 bases, J lost 4 bases, and 10 bases lay in between. The CDR3 totals 14 residues.

A word on this clone: Germline and junction disagree at one end, which may indicate a read error. This chain links TRBV18 with TRBJ1-6; no definite D call. The CDR3 extends over 19 amino acids. CDR1 and CDR2 (germline): KGHSH, LQKENI. As DNA, the CDR3 is TGTGCCAGCTCAGGGCGCGCATCAGTCCAGAGCTCCTATAATCCACCCCTCCACTTT. Protein product: CASSGRASVQSSYNPPLHF.

J is TRBJ1-5 and V is TRBV19, with D possibly being TRBD1 (6 bases). Germline CDR1 reads LNHDA; CDR2 reads SQIVND (reference sequence). The CDR3 covers 14 residues. V lost 2 bases and J 7 bases, leaving 12 bases between the germline ends. The CDR3 sequence: CASSIMGGRQPQHF. The CDR3 DNA sequence: TGTGCCAGTAGTATAATGGGGGGGCGGCAGCCCCAGCATTTT.

J is TRBJ2-3 and V is TRBV6-5, with unresolved D. This CDR3 region has 13 residues. V was trimmed by 4 bases and J by 1 base, leaving 6 bases between them. CDR1 MNHEY and CDR2 SVGAGI come from the germline V gene. CDR3 sequence: CASSSQGTDTQYF. The CDR3 nucleotides are TGTGCCAGCAGTTCCCAGGGCACAGATACGCAGTATTTT.

The V gene is TRBV10-3, the J gene TRBJ2-1; 8 nucleotides match TRBD2. Trimming cost V 8 bases and J 5 bases; bases outside gene matches: 5. The V gene's germline CDR1 is ENHRY and CDR2 SYGVKD. The CDR3 runs to 13 residues. In DNA, the CDR3 is TGTGCCATCCTTATAGCGGGGCACAATGAGCAGTTCTTC. Encoded protein: CAILIAGHNEQFF.

V and J are TRBV3-1 (or the pseudogene TRBV3-2) and TRBJ2-7, with a possible D match to TRBD2 (6 bases). V shed 3 bases and J shed 3 bases, with 15 bases lying between them. The germline V gene encodes CDR1 LGHDT and CDR2 YNNKEL (reference sequence). This CDR3 spans 15 amino acids. The CDR3 DNA follows: TGTGCCAGCAGCCAGGCCGGAGGGCAGGGCTACGAGCAGTACTTC. Translation: CASSQAGGQGYEQYF.

The V call is TRBV7-2, the J call TRBJ2-3; 9 bases are shared with TRBD2. The length of the CDR3 is 16 residues. V gave up 5 bases and J gave up 1 base; unmatched junction bases: 7. Germline V CDR1 and CDR2: SGHTA, FQGNSA. This CDR3 is CASSPLSGRGTDTQYF. The DNA of the CDR3 is TGTGCCAGCAGCCCTCTTAGCGGGAGAGGCACAGATACGCAGTATTTT.

J is TRBJ2-7 and V is TRBV20-1; TRBD1 matches 11 bases. This CDR3 has 14 residues. Unmatched junction bases numbered 4, after V lost 3 bases and J lost 3 bases. Germline loops: CDR1 DFQATT, CDR2 SNEGSKA (reference sequence). This chain's CDR3 is CSASTGTGGYEQYF. CDR3 DNA sequence: TGCAGTGCTAGTACCGGGACAGGGGGCTACGAGCAGTACTTC.

J is TRBJ1-2 and V is TRBV9; no firm D call. CDR3 size: 13 residues. Deletions cut 0 bases from V and 10 bases from J, with 13 bases between. CDR1 is SGDLS, CDR2 YYNGEE, per germline. In nucleotides, the CDR3 is TGTGCCAGCAGCGTAGCCCCCCGGGGAGCCTACACCTTC. This codes for CASSVAPRGAYTF.

The chain is built from TRBV7-2 and TRBJ1-2; D perhaps matches TRBD1 (6 bases). The CDR3 runs to 15 residues. Trimming took off 6 bases at V and 6 bases at J, with 20 bases between the two ends. In germline, CDR1 is SGHTA, CDR2 FQGNSA. The CDR3 reads CASRSGLQGGDGYTF. The CDR3 DNA follows: TGTGCCAGCAGGTCGGGGCTACAGGGTGGGGATGGCTACACCTTC.

The V gene is TRBV2, the J gene TRBJ2-1; D is unresolved. Trimming shortened V by 8 bases and J by 0 bases, and 8 bases separated the two germline ends. The CDR3 is 13 residues long. Per germline, CDR1 SNHLY and CDR2 FYNNEI. The DNA for the CDR3 is TGTGCCAGCCAGTCGCTCTCCTACAATGAGCAGTTCTTC. Translated: CASQSLSYNEQFF.